A single T cell receptor beta chain is shown here with its context. Antigen: not known. Researchers ran immunoSEQ v3.0 at survey level. Sequenced by immunoSEQ multiplex PCR; TCRdb stores in-frame clones only, minus some. Of some 33,000 clones in the sample, around 97% were seen once. This entry comes from a study of long-term antiretroviral therapy in people with HIV. Findings of the study overall: Information on adherence to ART, viral resistance or therapy changes was unavailable. Clonal expansions arising prior to ART prevailed in the repertoire at every time point.

The sequences come from unsorted PBMCs, collected 7.6 years after starting antiretroviral therapy. This sequence was found in a man in his thirties or forties with HIV.

The CDR3 DNA sequence: TGTGCCAGCAGTCAACTCCCTGGCCGACGGGAACAGTACTTC. It specifies CASSQLPGRREQYF. The chain employs TRBV6-6 and TRBJ2-7; tentatively, D is TRBD2 (5 bases). Germline V gene data show CDR1 as MNHNY and CDR2 as SVGAGI (reference sequence). The CDR3 is 14 residues long. Trimming removed 5 bases from V and 10 bases from J, with 21 bases in between.